This T cell receptor (beta chain) was obtained from a study of shared clonotypes between healthy human individuals. Study-level information: Each donor contributed plates that comprised three CD4 naive, three CD4 memory, two CD8 naive and one CD8 memory. Study-wide findings and caveats: Genetic and exposure-history diversity was limited by the small donor number.

CDR3 size: 16 residues. The ends lost 3 bases at V and 3 bases at J; junction bases unmatched: 7. Germline CDR1 reads MNHEY; CDR2 reads SMNVEV (reference sequence). Turning to this clone: The antigen is unknown.

The data were produced by immunoSEQ multiplex PCR, yet TCRdb's version contains in-frame clones alone and is incomplete. This table holds around 2.1 million clones, under 97% found once. The chain is built from TRBV27 and TRBJ2-1; 8 bases match TRBD2. Sequencing was performed on naive CD4+ T cells sorted from blood. This sample's subset: CD45RA+ positively selected. The TCR sequence derives from a man aged 18 to 29 in good health. This CDR3 is CASSFGRLALYNEQFF. CDR3 nucleotide sequence: TGTGCCAGCAGTTTTGGGAGACTAGCGCTCTACAATGAGCAGTTCTTC.